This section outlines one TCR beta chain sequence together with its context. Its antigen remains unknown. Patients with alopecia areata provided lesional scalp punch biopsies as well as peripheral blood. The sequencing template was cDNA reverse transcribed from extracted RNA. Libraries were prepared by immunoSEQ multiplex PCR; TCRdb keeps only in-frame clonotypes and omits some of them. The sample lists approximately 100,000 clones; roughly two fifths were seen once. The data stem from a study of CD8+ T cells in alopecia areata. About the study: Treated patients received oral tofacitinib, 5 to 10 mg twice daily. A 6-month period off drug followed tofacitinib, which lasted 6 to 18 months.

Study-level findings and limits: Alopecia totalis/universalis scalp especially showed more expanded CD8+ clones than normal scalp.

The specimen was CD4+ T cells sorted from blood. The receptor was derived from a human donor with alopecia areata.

CDR3 protein: CSVSFRGDEQYF. The DNA of the CDR3 is TGCAGCGTTTCGTTCAGGGGCGACGAGCAGTACTTC. The chain carries TRBV29-1 and TRBJ2-7; D may be TRBD1 (6 bases). Trimming left V 5 bases short and J 5 bases short, with 13 bases between. The germline V gene has CDR1 SQVTM and CDR2 ANQGSEA. The CDR3 runs 12 residues.